These 15 T cell receptor beta chains were sequenced from one sample in a study of cytomegalovirus exposure and HLA in healthy donors. 60 Vbeta and 13 Jbeta primers were used in PCR. This table comes from immunoSEQ multiplex PCR, and its TCRdb copy is limited to in-frame clones, with some not included. The sample yields about 130,000 clones, 10% seen once. Sequenced input: PBMCs. These receptors originate from a woman aged 18-29 years in good health and CMV-seropositive.

This clone has only a few counts. The chain couples TRBV2 to TRBJ2-7; D gene uncertain. The CDR3 runs 12 residues. V was shortened by 8 bases and J by 0 bases, with 8 bases between the two germline ends. Looked up from germline, CDR1 is SNHLY and CDR2 is FYNNEI. The CDR3 region is CASSDTSYEQYF. DNA for the CDR3: TGTGCCAGCTCTGACACCTCCTACGAGCAGTACTTC.

This clone was seen a few times. V gene TRBV7-9 combines with J gene TRBJ2-2, with TRBD2 matching 8 bases. V shed 5 bases, J shed 9 bases, and the junction held 5 bases outside the gene matches. The CDR3 runs to 13 residues. The germline CDR1 and CDR2 sequences are SEHNR and FQNEAQ (reference sequence). The CDR3 DNA is TGTGCCAGCAGCCTCTCGGGGGGGCGGGAGCTGTTTTTT. Its protein product is CASSLSGGRELFF.

This clone was observed a few times. The CDR3 nucleotides are TGCGCCAGCAGCCAAGAGCCAGGGATACATGGCTACACCTTC. This codes for CASSQEPGIHGYTF. This chain links TRBV4-1 with TRBJ1-2; tentative D call: TRBD1 (5 bases). The V end was cut by 0 bases, the J end by 6 bases, with 11 bases between. Germline CDR1 is MGHRA and CDR2 is YSYEKL. The length of the CDR3 is 14 residues.

This chain links TRBV6-4 with TRBJ2-6; the D gene is possibly TRBD2 (5 bases). The V gene lost 4 bases and the J gene lost 2 bases, with 12 bases spanning the gap. CDR3 size: 16 residues. Germline V lookup: CDR1 MRHNA, CDR2 SNTAGT. CDR3 in DNA: TGTGCCAGCAGTGCCAACGGGGTCGCTGGGGCCAACGTCCTGACTTTC. This codes for CASSANGVAGANVLTF.

V and J are TRBV2 and TRBJ1-5, with 8 bases lining up with TRBD1. Unmatched junction bases numbered 8, after V lost 6 bases and J lost 7 bases. The CDR3 contains 14 residues. Germline CDR1 is SNHLY and CDR2 is FYNNEI. CDR3 in amino acids: CASRPGQGVQPQHF. DNA for the CDR3: TGTGCCAGCAGACCTGGACAGGGTGTACAGCCCCAGCATTTT.

There are a few counts of this clone. V usage is TRBV4-1 and J usage is TRBJ1-2; D is possibly TRBD1 (5 bases). The CDR3 has 15 amino acids. Germline CDR1 MGHRA, CDR2 YSYEKL. V was clipped by 4 bases and J by 8 bases, with 20 bases between them. This CDR3 reads CASSPPGLQGGGYTF. The CDR3 nucleotides read TGCGCCAGCAGCCCCCCAGGGCTCCAGGGTGGGGGCTACACCTTC.

This clone turned up a few times. The chain has TRBV10-3 and TRBJ2-6; 15 bases line up with TRBD2. Looked up from germline, CDR1 is ENHRY and CDR2 is SYGVKD. This CDR3 spans 17 amino acids. J lost 2 bases, V lost 9 bases, and 5 bases had no gene match. This chain's CDR3 is CAIGTSGRIAGANVLTF. CDR3 bases: TGTGCCATTGGGACTAGCGGGAGGATCGCTGGGGCCAACGTCCTGACTTTC.

J is TRBJ1-4 and V is TRBV7-9, with TRBD1 matching over 11 bases. The V and J ends lost 5 bases and 7 bases, in that order; junction bases with no gene match: 9. CDR3 length: 16 residues. Germline V CDR1 and CDR2: SEHNR, FQNEAQ (reference sequence). CDR3 loop: CASSQEAGTGGEKLFF. The DNA of the CDR3 is TGTGCCAGCAGCCAAGAAGCCGGGACAGGGGGTGAAAAACTGTTTTTT. Using reference TRBV7-9 and TRBJ1-4 for the parts outside the CDR3, the full variable domain is DTGVSQNPRHKITKRGQNVTFRCDPISEHNRLYWYRQTLGQGPEFLTYFQNEAQLEKSRLLSDRFSAERPKGSFSTLEIQRTEQGDSAMYLCASSQEAGTGGEKLFFGSGTQLSVL.

The gene calls are TRBV25-1 and TRBJ1-1; the D gene is possibly TRBD1 (5 bases). There are 15 residues in the CDR3. Trimming took off 1 base at V and 4 bases at J, with 13 bases between the two ends. Germline-derived CDR1 and CDR2 are MGHDK and SYGVNS. CDR3 nucleotides: TGTGCCAGCAGTGAATCAGGTCGGGGGGGCACTGAAGCTTTCTTT. Amino acids: CASSESGRGGTEAFF.

This clone showed up just a few times. This rearrangement joins TRBV6-1 to TRBJ2-3, with 7 bases lining up with TRBD2. Germline V gene lookup returns CDR1 MNHNS and CDR2 SASEGT. The CDR3 spans 14 residues. The J segment lost 0 bases and the V segment lost 11 bases, leaving 8 bases of the junction unmatched. CDR3 coding DNA: TGTGCCGGGACTACCGGGTTAAGCACAGATACGCAGTATTTT. Protein product: CAGTTGLSTDTQYF.

Comment on this clone: Other nucleotide sequences from this sample produce the same CDR3. The chain links TRBV13 to TRBJ1-1; D remains ambiguous. Germline values: CDR1 PRHDT, CDR2 FYEKMQ (reference sequence). Trimming removed 6 bases at V and 1 base at J, with 9 bases between. CDR3 length: 13 residues. The CDR3 DNA is TGTGCCAGCAGTACGGGTGGGAACACTGAAGCTTTCTTT. Protein product: CASSTGGNTEAFF.

The rearrangement joins TRBV19 to TRBJ2-1; tentatively, D is TRBD2 (6 bases). V lost 6 bases and J 7 bases, leaving 10 bases between the germline ends. Germline V lookup: CDR1 LNHDA, CDR2 SQIVND (reference sequence). This CDR3 spans 12 amino acids. CDR3 nucleotides: TGTGCCAGTAGCGGGAGCGGAAATGAGCAGTTCTTC. This encodes CASSGSGNEQFF.

This clone has only a few counts. V is TRBV28 and J is TRBJ2-2; 8 bases fit TRBD2. This CDR3 has 16 residues. The germline gives CDR1 MDHEN, CDR2 SYDVKM. The trim removed 5 bases at V and 8 bases at J, leaving 13 bases unmatched. The CDR3 protein is CASSPPLREARGELFF. The DNA for the CDR3 is TGTGCCAGCAGTCCACCGTTGCGGGAGGCTCGTGGGGAGCTGTTTTTT.

V and J are TRBV4-1 and TRBJ2-1; 12 bases fit TRBD2. Unmatched junction bases numbered 4, after V lost 1 base and J lost 9 bases. This CDR3 has 15 residues. CDR1 and CDR2 from the germline V gene are MGHRA and YSYEKL. CDR3 bases: TGCGCCAGCAGCCAAGGACTAGCGGGAGATGGTGAGCAGTTCTTC. It translates to CASSQGLAGDGEQFF.

The chain has TRBV27 and TRBJ1-4; D unresolved. From germline, CDR1 is MNHEY and CDR2 SMNVEV (reference sequence). Trimming took 6 bases from V and 3 from J, leaving 14 bases between them. The CDR3 has 15 amino acids. The CDR3 loop is CASRLGRSANEKLFF. The DNA of the CDR3 is TGTGCCAGCAGATTAGGGAGGTCAGCTAATGAAAAACTGTTTTTT.